Listed below are T cell receptor beta chains from one sample, sequenced in a study of blood T cells in healthy people across ages. TCRdb passed the 5' RACE reads through MiXCR, listing each CDR3 protein once. This table has about 1.7 million distinct CDR3 sequences, roughly 27% appearing once. The sequenced material came from blood. Receptors originate from a woman aged 30 to 39 in good health. Each CDR3 is given with its conserved first and last residue. A D gene is named only where the DNA matches it firmly. Not every row has a clone size; where given, it reads once, few, many or a size class.

>TRBJ2-1|NA|TRBV30|few
CAWNVWGRTEQFF
TGTGCCTGGAATGTGTGGGGCCGTACTGAGCAGTTCTTC
>TRBJ1-5|NA|TRBV7-9|NA
CASSLERERNQPQHF
TGTGCCAGCAGCTTAGAGAGGGAGCGCAATCAGCCCCAGCATTTT
>TRBJ2-4|TRBD2|TRBV6-2/TRBV6-3|few
CASRSGESGRGNIQYF
TGTGCCAGCAGGTCTGGAGAAAGCGGGAGAGGAAACATTCAGTACTTC
>TRBJ1-2|NA|TRBV29-1|NA
CSVVQGSRGYTF
TGCAGCGTCGTACAGGGTTCTAGGGGCTACACCTTC
>TRBJ2-2|NA|TRBV12-3/TRBV12-4|NA
CASSSLPGELFF
TGTGCCAGCAGTTCTCTCCCCGGGGAGCTGTTTTTT
>TRBJ1-1|NA|TRBV20-1|NA
CSARVSGRPMNTEAFF
TGCAGTGCTAGAGTTAGCGGGCGGCCTATGAACACTGAAGCTTTCTTT
>TRBJ1-1|NA|TRBV29-1|few
CSVFSGDTEAFF
TGCAGCGTTTTTAGCGGGGACACTGAAGCTTTCTTT
>TRBJ2-7|NA|TRBV7-9|many
CASSSPSVSYEQYF
TGTGCCAGCAGCTCCCCTAGCGTATCATACGAGCAGTACTTC
>TRBJ2-1|TRBD1|TRBV5-1|many
CASSLVAGGREQFF
TGCGCCAGCAGCTTGGTTGCAGGGGGCCGTGAGCAGTTCTTC
>TRBJ1-6|NA|TRBV9|NA
CASRVGLGSPLHF
TGTGCCAGCAGGGTTGGTCTGGGTTCACCCCTCCACTTT
>TRBJ2-1|NA|TRBV12-3/TRBV12-4|NA
CASSLKGFHEQFF
TGTGCCAGCAGTTTAAAGGGATTCCATGAGCAGTTCTTC
>TRBJ2-3|NA|TRBV5-1|few
CASRGDLSTDTQYF
TGCGCCAGCAGGGGGGACCTCAGCACAGATACGCAGTATTTT
>TRBJ1-6|TRBD1|TRBV4-2|NA
CASSQAGQGYSPLHF
TGTGCCAGCAGCCAAGCCGGACAGGGTTATTCACCCCTCCACTTT
>TRBJ2-7|NA|TRBV5-1|many
CASSLPGSAYEQYF
TGCGCCAGCAGCTTGCCAGGGTCTGCCTACGAGCAGTACTTC
>TRBJ2-2|TRBD2|TRBV7-9|NA
CASSSRTSGGPNTGERFF
TGTGCCAGCAGCTCCAGGACTAGCGGGGGGCCGAACACCGGGGAGCGGTTTTTT
>TRBJ2-1|TRBD1|TRBV12-3/TRBV12-4|few
CASSWTGEETQFF
TGTGCCAGCAGTTGGACAGGGGAAGAGACCCAGTTCTTC
>TRBJ2-3|NA|TRBV11-2|many
CASSLDRSLDTQYF
TGTGCCAGCAGCTTAGATCGTTCCCTAGATACGCAGTATTTT
>TRBJ2-5|NA|TRBV14|NA
CASGFRGAETQYF
TGTGCCAGCGGGTTCAGAGGGGCAGAGACCCAGTACTTC
>TRBJ2-5|TRBD2|TRBV18|many
CASSPREGTETQYF
TGTGCCAGCTCACCACGGGAGGGGACCGAGACCCAGTACTTC
>TRBJ2-5|NA|TRBV5-1|few
CASSLERRAEREQYF
TGCGCCAGCAGCTTGGAGAGACGGGCTGAGAGGGAGCAGTACTTC